This TCR beta chain was found in a study of blood T cell repertoires in COVID-19. This table comes from immunoSEQ multiplex PCR, and its TCRdb copy is limited to in-frame clones, with some not included. The repertoire holds roughly 240,000 clones, about nine tenths seen once, with over 2% in the top ten. Unmatched junction bases numbered 8, after V lost 3 bases and J lost 4 bases. Germline V lookup: CDR1 SGHTA, CDR2 FQGNSA. The CDR3 sequence is 15 residues long. Sequenced material: PBMCs or T cells enriched from blood (not recorded which). The chain has TRBV7-2 and TRBJ2-7, with 8 bases that match TRBD2. The sequence came from a woman in her forties with acute COVID-19. The DNA for the CDR3 is TGTGCCAGCAGCTTGGATGCGGGGGGTTTATACGAGCAGTACTTC. Its translation: CASSLDAGGLYEQYF.